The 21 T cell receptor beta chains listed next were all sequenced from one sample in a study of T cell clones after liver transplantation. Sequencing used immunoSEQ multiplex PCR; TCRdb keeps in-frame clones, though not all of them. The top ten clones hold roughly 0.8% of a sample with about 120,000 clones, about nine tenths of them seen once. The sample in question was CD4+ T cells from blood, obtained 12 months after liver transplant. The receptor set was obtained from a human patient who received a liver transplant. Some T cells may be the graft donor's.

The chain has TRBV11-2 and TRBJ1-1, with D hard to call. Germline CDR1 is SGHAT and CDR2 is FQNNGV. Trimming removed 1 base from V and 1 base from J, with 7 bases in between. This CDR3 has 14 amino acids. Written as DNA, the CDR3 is TGTGCCAGCAGCTTAGTGCCTGGGAACACTGAAGCTTTCTTT. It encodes CASSLVPGNTEAFF.

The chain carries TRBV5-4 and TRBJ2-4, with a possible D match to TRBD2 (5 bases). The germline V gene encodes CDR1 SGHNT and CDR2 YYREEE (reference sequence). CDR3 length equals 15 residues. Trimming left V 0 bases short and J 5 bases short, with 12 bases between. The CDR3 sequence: CASSLESRRENIQYF. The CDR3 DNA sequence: TGTGCCAGCAGCTTGGAAAGCAGGCGGGAAAACATTCAGTACTTC. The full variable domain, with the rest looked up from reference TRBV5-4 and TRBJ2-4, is ETGVTQSPTHLIKTRGQQVTLRCSSQSGHNTVSWYQQALGQGPQFIFQYYREEENGRGNFPPRFSGLQFPNYSSELNVNALELDDSALYLCASSLESRRENIQYFGAGTRLSVL.

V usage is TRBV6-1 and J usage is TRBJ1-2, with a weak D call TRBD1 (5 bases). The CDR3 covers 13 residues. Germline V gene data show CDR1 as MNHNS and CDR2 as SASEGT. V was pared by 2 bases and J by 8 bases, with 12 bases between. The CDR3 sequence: CASSERGAGGYTF. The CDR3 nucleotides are TGTGCCAGCAGTGAAAGGGGCGCCGGAGGCTACACCTTC.

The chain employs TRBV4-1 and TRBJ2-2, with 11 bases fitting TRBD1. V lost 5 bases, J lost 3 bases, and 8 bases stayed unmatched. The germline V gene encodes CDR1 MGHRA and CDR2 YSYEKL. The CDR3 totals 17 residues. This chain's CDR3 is CASSDSGTGGDTGELFF. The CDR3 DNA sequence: TGCGCCAGCAGCGACTCCGGGACAGGGGGTGACACCGGGGAGCTGTTTTTT.

CDR3 loop: CASSLVGDTQYF. For the CDR3, the DNA is TGTGCCAGCAGCCTAGTGGGAGATACGCAGTATTTT. The rearrangement joins TRBV7-9 to TRBJ2-3; D unclear. The germline CDR1 and CDR2 sequences are SEHNR and FQNEAQ (reference sequence). This CDR3 is built from 12 residues. V was trimmed by 5 bases and J by 5 bases, leaving 8 bases between them.

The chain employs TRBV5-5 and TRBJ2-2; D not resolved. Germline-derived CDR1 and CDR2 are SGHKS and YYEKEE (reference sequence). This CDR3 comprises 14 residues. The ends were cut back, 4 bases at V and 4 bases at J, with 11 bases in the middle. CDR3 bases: TGTGCCAGCAGCGGCCGGGCCTCCACCGGGGAGCTGTTTTTT. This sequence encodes CASSGRASTGELFF.

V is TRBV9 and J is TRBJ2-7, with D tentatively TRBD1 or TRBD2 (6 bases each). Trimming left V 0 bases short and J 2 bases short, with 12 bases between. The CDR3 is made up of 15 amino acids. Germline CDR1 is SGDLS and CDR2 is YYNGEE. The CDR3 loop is CASSVGGAGTYEQYF. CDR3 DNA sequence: TGTGCCAGCAGCGTAGGGGGGGCAGGGACCTACGAGCAGTACTTC.

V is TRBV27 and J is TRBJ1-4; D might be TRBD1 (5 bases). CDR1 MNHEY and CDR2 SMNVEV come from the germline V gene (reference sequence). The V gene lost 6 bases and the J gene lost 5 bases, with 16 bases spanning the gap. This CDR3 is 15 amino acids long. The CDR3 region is CASSTGGSRNEKLFF. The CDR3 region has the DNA TGTGCCAGCAGCACGGGGGGGTCCCGGAATGAAAAACTGTTTTTT.

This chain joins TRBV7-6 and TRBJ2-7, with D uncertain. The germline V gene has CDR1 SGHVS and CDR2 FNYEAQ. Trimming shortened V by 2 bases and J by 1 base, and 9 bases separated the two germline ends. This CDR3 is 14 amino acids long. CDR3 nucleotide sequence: TGTGCCAGCAGCTTAAGTGCAAATTCCTACGAGCAGTACTTC. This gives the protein CASSLSANSYEQYF.

The CDR3 DNA reads TGTGCCACCAGCAGAGATTTGGCAGGGAGGGCTGAAGCTTTCTTT. This codes for CATSRDLAGRAEAFF. The rearrangement uses TRBV15 and TRBJ1-1; perhaps TRBD1 as D (5 bases). This CDR3 has 15 amino acids. Germline assignment: CDR1 LNHNV and CDR2 YYDKDF (reference sequence). V was clipped by 0 bases and J by 6 bases, with 14 bases between them.

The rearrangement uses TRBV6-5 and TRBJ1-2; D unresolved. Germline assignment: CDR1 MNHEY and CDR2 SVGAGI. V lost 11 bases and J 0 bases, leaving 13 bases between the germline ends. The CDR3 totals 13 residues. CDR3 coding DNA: TGTGCCGGGCCTATGGCGACTAACTATGGCTACACCTTC. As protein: CAGPMATNYGYTF.

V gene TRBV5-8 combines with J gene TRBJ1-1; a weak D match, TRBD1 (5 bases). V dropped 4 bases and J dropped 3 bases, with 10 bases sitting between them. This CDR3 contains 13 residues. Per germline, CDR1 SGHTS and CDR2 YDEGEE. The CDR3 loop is CASSPDSYTEAFF. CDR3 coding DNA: TGTGCCAGCAGCCCTGACAGCTACACTGAAGCTTTCTTT.

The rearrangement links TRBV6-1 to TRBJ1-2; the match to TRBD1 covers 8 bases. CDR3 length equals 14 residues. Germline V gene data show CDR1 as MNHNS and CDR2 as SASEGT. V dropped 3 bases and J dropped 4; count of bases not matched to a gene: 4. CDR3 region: CASSDWGQAYGYTF. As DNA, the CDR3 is TGTGCCAGCAGTGATTGGGGACAGGCCTATGGCTACACCTTC.

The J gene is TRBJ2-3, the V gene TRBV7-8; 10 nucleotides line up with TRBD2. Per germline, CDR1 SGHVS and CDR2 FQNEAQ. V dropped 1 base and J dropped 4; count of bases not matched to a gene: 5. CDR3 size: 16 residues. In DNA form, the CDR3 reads TGTGCCAGCAGCTTAGGCCCAGCGGGAGGGCCAGATACGCAGTATTTT. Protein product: CASSLGPAGGPDTQYF.

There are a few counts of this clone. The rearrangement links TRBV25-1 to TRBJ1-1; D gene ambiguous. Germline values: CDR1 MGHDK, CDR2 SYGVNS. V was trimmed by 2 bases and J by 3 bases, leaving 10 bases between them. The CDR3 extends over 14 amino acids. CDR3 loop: CASSESVTHTEAFF. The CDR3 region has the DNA TGTGCCAGCAGTGAAAGTGTGACACACACTGAAGCTTTCTTT.

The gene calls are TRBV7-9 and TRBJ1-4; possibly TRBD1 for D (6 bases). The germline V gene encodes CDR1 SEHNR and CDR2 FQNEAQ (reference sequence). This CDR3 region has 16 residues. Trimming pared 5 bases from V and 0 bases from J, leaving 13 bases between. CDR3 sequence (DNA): TGTGCCAGCAGCGTCGGACAGAGTTCAACTAATGAAAAACTGTTTTTT. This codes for CASSVGQSSTNEKLFF. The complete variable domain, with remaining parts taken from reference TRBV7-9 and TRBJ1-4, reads DTGVSQNPRHKITKRGQNVTFRCDPISEHNRLYWYRQTLGQGPEFLTYFQNEAQLEKSRLLSDRFSAERPKGSFSTLEIQRTEQGDSAMYLCASSVGQSSTNEKLFFGSGTQLSVL.

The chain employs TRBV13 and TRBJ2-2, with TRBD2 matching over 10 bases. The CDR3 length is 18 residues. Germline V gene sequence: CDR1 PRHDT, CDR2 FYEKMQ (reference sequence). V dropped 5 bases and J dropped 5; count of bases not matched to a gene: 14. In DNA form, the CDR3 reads TGTGCCAGCAGCGCCCGACTAGCGGGTCGGCTTGGGACCGGGGAGCTGTTTTTT. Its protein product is CASSARLAGRLGTGELFF.

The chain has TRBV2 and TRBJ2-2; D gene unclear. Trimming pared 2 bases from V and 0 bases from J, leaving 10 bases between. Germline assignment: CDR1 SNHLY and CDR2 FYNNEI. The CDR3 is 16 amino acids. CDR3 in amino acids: CASSELGPPNTGELFF. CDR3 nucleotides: TGTGCCAGCAGTGAACTCGGGCCACCGAACACCGGGGAGCTGTTTTTT.

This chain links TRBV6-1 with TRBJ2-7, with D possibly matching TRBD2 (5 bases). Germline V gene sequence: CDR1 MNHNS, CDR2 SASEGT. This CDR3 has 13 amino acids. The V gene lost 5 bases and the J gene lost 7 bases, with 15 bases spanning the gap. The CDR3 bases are TGTGCCAGCAGTCCCGGGATACCGGGGGAGCAGTACTTC. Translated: CASSPGIPGEQYF.

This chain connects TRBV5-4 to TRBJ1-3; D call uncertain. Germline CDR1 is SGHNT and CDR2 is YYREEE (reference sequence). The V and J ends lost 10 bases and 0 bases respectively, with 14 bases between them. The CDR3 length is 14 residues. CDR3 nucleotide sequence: TGTGCCGCACGAGAAGGCAGCTCTGGAAACACCATATATTTT. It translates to CAAREGSSGNTIYF. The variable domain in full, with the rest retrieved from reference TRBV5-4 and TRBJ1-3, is ETGVTQSPTHLIKTRGQQVTLRCSSQSGHNTVSWYQQALGQGPQFIFQYYREEENGRGNFPPRFSGLQFPNYSSELNVNALELDDSALYLCAAREGSSGNTIYFGEGSWLTVV.

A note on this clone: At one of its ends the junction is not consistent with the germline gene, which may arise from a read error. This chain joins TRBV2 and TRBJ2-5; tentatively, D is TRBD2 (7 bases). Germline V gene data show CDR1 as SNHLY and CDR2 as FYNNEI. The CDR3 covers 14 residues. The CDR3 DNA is TGTGCCAGCAGGGAAGGGGGGGGCCTCGAGACCCAGTACTTC. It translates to CASREGGGLETQYF.